This T cell receptor beta chain was found in a study of T cell repertoires in cytomegalovirus infection. Background on the study: An indication of both CMV infection and matching HLA type came from public TCR beta signatures.

Broader study findings: Summed frequency of public TCR beta families distinguished CMV carriers with the relevant HLA. Dominant in the ex vivo response were TCR beta clonotypes restricted by HLA-C and specific for CMV.

Remarks on this clonotype: The antigen remains undetermined.

Germline-derived CDR1 and CDR2 are SQVTM and ANQGSEA. The V end lost 5 bases, the J end lost 5 bases, and 15 bases lay between the germline ends. The CDR3 is 13 amino acids. TCRdb processed the reads anew with MiXCR; each CDR3 protein has one entry. Here the sample spans more than 500,000 distinct CDR3 sequences, 16% being singletons. The gene calls are TRBV29-1 and TRBJ1-2; D perhaps matches TRBD1 (5 bases). This receptor was obtained from a human donor in good health (CMV status not recorded). Some clones in this sample may be carry-over from other donors' samples. Sequenced sample: CD8+ T cells from PBMCs. CDR3 sequence reads: CSVRGRPSYGYTF. Here the CDR3 DNA reads TGCAGCGTTAGGGGCCGTCCTTCTTATGGCTACACCTTC.